The TCR beta chain under discussion was sequenced for a study of identical twins. Whole-study results and caveats: Some out-of-frame alpha sequences were shared by twins, and these showed excess low generation probability.

In regard to this clonotype: Its target is unknown.

Every donor was a healthy Caucasian. The CDR3 consists of 14 residues. V lost 6 bases and J lost 6; bases outside the gene matches: 10. Germline V CDR1 and CDR2: SQVTM, ANQGSEA. The cDNA had a unique molecular identifier and a template-switch universal primer site. TCRdb independently ran MiXCR on the 5' RACE reads; one entry per CDR3 protein. Of 1.5 million to 2 million distinct CDR3 sequences listed, around 33% were seen once; the top ten hold about 0.27%. This chain joins TRBV29-1 and TRBJ1-2; 10 bases align to TRBD1. The receptor was isolated from a newborn girl in good health. Sequencing used cord blood. The CDR3 sequence is CSVDRGRYRDGYTF. The DNA for the CDR3 is TGCAGCGTCGACAGGGGGCGGTACAGGGATGGCTACACCTTC.